This TCR beta chain emerged from a study of T-cell memory formation after mild COVID-19. The overall study: Largely donor-specific sequence clusters came from two donors.

General observations from the study: CD4+ contracting clones were mainly CM and EM; CD8+ ones, EMRA. Detection of some responders pre-infection suggested pre-existing cross-reactive memory T cells participated.

TCRdb re-called the 5' RACE reads through MiXCR, storing one row per CDR3 protein. The profile shows 350,000 to 450,000 distinct CDR3 sequences, 20% to 25% of them singletons. The sample holds a few counts of this clonotype. The antigen remains undetermined. Specimen: PBMCs or a T cell subset sorted from them (not recorded which). The TCR was taken from an adult woman who had mild COVID-19 (a few samples of this study predate the infection). Cell type and time point are not known.

The CDR3 region is CASSQTGTSGTGELFF. The CDR3 DNA follows: TGCGCCAGCAGCCAGACCGGGACTAGCGGCACCGGGGAGCTGTTTTTT. V is TRBV4-1 and J is TRBJ2-2; TRBD2 matches 11 bases. The CDR3 sequence is 16 residues long. Unmatched junction bases numbered 4, after V lost 3 bases and J lost 4 bases. Germline assignment: CDR1 MGHRA and CDR2 YSYEKL.